This T cell receptor beta chain was recorded in a study of shared clonotypes between healthy human individuals. With 6 bases clipped from V and 1 base from J, the junction kept 3 bases outside the gene matches. CDR3 length: 15 amino acids. Germline loops: CDR1 SGHRS, CDR2 YFSETQ. Method: immunoSEQ multiplex PCR; TCRdb's copy keeps in-frame clones and lacks some. The sample holds fewer than 1.6 million clones, 97% to 99% seen once. The sequence was collected from a man younger than 40 in good health. The chain recombines TRBV5-1 with TRBJ2-5; 13 nucleotides agree with TRBD2. The sequencing input was naive CD4+ T cells sorted from blood. The subset here: CD45RA+ positively selected. CDR3 sequence: CASTRLAGGQETQYF. CDR3 coding DNA: TGCGCCAGCACCAGACTAGCGGGGGGCCAAGAGACCCAGTACTTC. The full variable domain, in which reference TRBV5-1 and TRBJ2-5 provide the parts outside the CDR3, is KAGVTQTPRYLIKTRGQQVTLSCSPISGHRSVSWYQQTPGQGLQFLFEYFSETQRNKGNFPGRFSGRQFSNSRSEMNVSTLELGDSALYLCASTRLAGGQETQYFGPGTRLLVL.